The 31 T cell receptor beta chains below were found in one sample sequenced in a study of OX40 agonist ivuxolimab in advanced cancers. TCRdb keeps only in-frame clones here, not all; method: immunoSEQ multiplex PCR. The repertoire consists of about 73,000 clones, with over 80% occurring once and the leading ten covering 0.4% to 0.55%. The input for sequencing was CD4+ or CD8+ T cells sorted from blood, taken in a trial of the OX40 agonist ivuxolimab. The receptors derive from an adult with an advanced solid tumor such as melanoma, head and neck, liver or kidney cancer.

This clone occurred a few times. Here the CDR3 reads CASSSLAAGELFF. CDR3 sequence (DNA): TGTGCCAGCAGTTCACTAGCCGCCGGGGAGCTGTTTTTT. V and J are TRBV27 and TRBJ2-2; D possibly corresponds to TRBD2 (6 bases). The CDR3 spans 13 residues. CDR1 and CDR2 (germline): MNHEY, SMNVEV (reference sequence). V lost 4 bases to trimming and J lost 6 bases, with 9 bases between them.

The CDR3 DNA reads TGTGCCAGCACCGGGACAGGGGGCGTAAACACCATATATTTT. Protein product: CASTGTGGVNTIYF. The gene calls are TRBV2 and TRBJ1-3, with 12 bases aligning to TRBD1. The trim removed 7 bases at V and 6 bases at J, leaving 4 bases unmatched. Germline V gene data show CDR1 as SNHLY and CDR2 as FYNNEI. CDR3 length: 14 amino acids.

The table lists this clone with a count of one. This chain joins TRBV5-1 and TRBJ1-3; D may be TRBD1 (6 bases). Germline loops: CDR1 SGHRS, CDR2 YFSETQ. Trimming cost V 5 bases and J 0 bases, with 12 bases left between them. There are 15 residues in the CDR3. This CDR3 is CASRLDRSSGNTIYF. The CDR3 nucleotides read TGCGCCAGCAGACTCGACAGGAGCTCTGGAAACACCATATATTTT. Variable domain in full (rest from reference TRBV5-1 and TRBJ1-3): KAGVTQTPRYLIKTRGQQVTLSCSPISGHRSVSWYQQTPGQGLQFLFEYFSETQRNKGNFPGRFSGRQFSNSRSEMNVSTLELGDSALYLCASRLDRSSGNTIYFGEGSWLTVV.

This clone was observed a single time. This rearrangement joins TRBV7-2 to TRBJ2-7; D unresolved. CDR1 and CDR2 (germline): SGHTA, FQGNSA. This CDR3 has 12 residues. Between the trimmed V and J ends, which lost 2 bases and 12 bases, there was a span of 14 bases. This CDR3 is CASSLRLASPYF. CDR3 sequence (DNA): TGTGCCAGCAGCTTACGTCTGGCAAGCCCGTACTTC.

J is TRBJ2-5 and V is TRBV6-6, with 10 bases lining up with TRBD2. Germline V gene data show CDR1 as MNHNY and CDR2 as SVGAGI (reference sequence). V trimming: 5 bases; J trimming: 5 bases; junction bases outside the gene matches: 8. This CDR3 comprises 15 residues. The chain's CDR3 is CASSVLAGAGETQYF. In DNA form, the CDR3 reads TGTGCCAGCAGTGTGCTAGCGGGAGCCGGCGAGACCCAGTACTTC.

The chain couples TRBV29-1 to TRBJ2-1; 7 nucleotides match TRBD2. Germline V CDR1 and CDR2: SQVTM, ANQGSEA. The CDR3 is 14 amino acids. After removal of 0 bases from V and 3 bases from J, the junction contained 2 bases not matched to a gene. Here the CDR3 DNA reads TGCAGCGTTGAAGAGGCTAGCGGCTACAATGAGCAGTTCTTC. It specifies CSVEEASGYNEQFF.

The rearrangement uses TRBV28 and TRBJ1-2; D is unclear. The CDR3 spans 12 residues. CDR1 and CDR2 (germline): MDHEN, SYDVKM. Trimming stripped 1 base from V and 8 bases from J, with 8 bases between. The CDR3 DNA follows: TGTGCCAGCAGTTTATATAGATACGGCTACACCTTC. Its protein is CASSLYRYGYTF.

DNA for the CDR3: TGTGCCAGCAGGCCTAGGGCGGGAGCGGGTGAGCAGTTCTTC. It translates to CASRPRAGAGEQFF. This chain connects TRBV11-3 to TRBJ2-1; the match to TRBD2 covers 7 bases. This CDR3 spans 14 amino acids. V was clipped by 6 bases and J by 9 bases; unmatched bases: 11. CDR1 and CDR2 from the germline V gene are SGHNT and YENEEA.

The V gene is TRBV29-1, the J gene TRBJ1-1; TRBD1 matches 10 bases. The V gene's germline CDR1 is SQVTM and CDR2 ANQGSEA. V shed 6 bases, J shed 8 bases, and the junction held 6 bases outside the gene matches. The CDR3 has 12 residues. DNA for the CDR3: TGCAGCGTCGAGAGGACAGGGGGAGAAGCTTTCTTT. The encoded protein is CSVERTGGEAFF.

The gene calls are TRBV4-1 and TRBJ2-1; 10 nucleotides line up with TRBD2. CDR3 length equals 21 residues. CDR1 and CDR2 (germline): MGHRA, YSYEKL. The V segment lost 5 bases and the J segment 1 base; nucleotides outside the gene matches: 20. In DNA form, the CDR3 reads TGCGCCAGCAGCGATCGGGCGAGGGGCAGCGGGAGGGCCCGGTCCTACAATGAGCAGTTCTTC. It translates to CASSDRARGSGRARSYNEQFF.

The gene calls are TRBV7-2 and TRBJ2-1; 10 bases align to TRBD2. Germline loops: CDR1 SGHTA, CDR2 FQGNSA. The V segment lost 1 base and the J segment 10 bases; nucleotides outside the gene matches: 7. This CDR3 spans 15 amino acids. The CDR3 DNA is TGTGCCAGCAGCTTAGATGTAGCGGGAGGTCGGGAGCAGTTCTTC. Protein product: CASSLDVAGGREQFF.

V usage is TRBV7-9 and J usage is TRBJ2-5; no clear D. In germline, CDR1 is SEHNR, CDR2 FQNEAQ (reference sequence). Trimming stripped 3 bases from V and 3 bases from J, with 5 bases between. This CDR3 is 12 amino acids long. This chain's CDR3 is CASSFGEETQYF. The DNA of the CDR3 is TGTGCCAGCAGCTTTGGAGAAGAGACCCAGTACTTC.

The chain employs TRBV6-6 and TRBJ2-7, with D possibly TRBD1 on 5 matching bases. Per the germline V gene, CDR1 is MNHNY and CDR2 is SVGAGI (reference sequence). The CDR3 runs to 13 residues. Trimming took off 6 bases at V and 4 bases at J, with 13 bases between the two ends. The CDR3 here is CASSIETEYEQYF. In DNA form, the CDR3 reads TGTGCCAGCAGCATCGAGACAGAGTACGAGCAGTACTTC.

This rearrangement joins TRBV6-4 to TRBJ2-5; possible D gene TRBD2, 5 bases. Germline CDR1 MRHNA, CDR2 SNTAGT. The CDR3 has 13 residues. The ends were cut back, 7 bases at V and 5 bases at J, with 14 bases in the middle. The CDR3 here is CASKEVDRETQYF. The DNA of the CDR3 is TGTGCCAGCAAGGAGGTTGATAGGGAGACCCAGTACTTC.

This clone was found once. The chain is built from TRBV2 and TRBJ2-5; D remains unclear. Germline V gene sequence: CDR1 SNHLY, CDR2 FYNNEI. This CDR3 has 11 residues. The germline V and J ends were trimmed by 9 bases and 5 bases, with 10 bases remaining between them. CDR3 sequence: CASSFGETQYF. DNA for the CDR3: TGTGCCAGTTCCTTCGGGGAGACCCAGTACTTC. The complete variable domain, with remaining parts taken from reference TRBV2 and TRBJ2-5, reads EPEVTQTPSHQVTQMGQEVILRCVPISNHLYFYWYRQILGQKVEFLVSFYNNEISEKSEIFDDQFSVERPDGSNFTLKIRSTKLEDSAMYFCASSFGETQYFGPGTRLLVL.

The chain has TRBV6-1 and TRBJ2-6, with D unresolved. V shed 0 bases and J shed 0 bases, with 12 bases lying between them. Germline V gene data show CDR1 as MNHNS and CDR2 as SASEGT. The CDR3 consists of 18 residues. This CDR3 is CASSEARQESSGANVLTF. Here the CDR3 DNA reads TGTGCCAGCAGTGAAGCGCGGCAGGAGAGCTCTGGGGCCAACGTCCTGACTTTC.

J is TRBJ2-5 and V is TRBV5-1; D call uncertain. The CDR3 covers 14 residues. Trimming removed 0 bases at V and 1 base at J, with 7 bases between. The germline gives CDR1 SGHRS, CDR2 YFSETQ. The CDR3 protein is CASSLAGLQETQYF. DNA for the CDR3: TGCGCCAGCAGCTTGGCTGGGCTCCAAGAGACCCAGTACTTC.

The genes are TRBV5-1 and TRBJ2-3; D not resolved. V lost 2 bases to trimming and J lost 5 bases, with 6 bases between them. The CDR3 totals 12 residues. Germline V gene data show CDR1 as SGHRS and CDR2 as YFSETQ. DNA of the CDR3: TGCGCCAGCAGCTTTGGCAAAGATACGCAGTATTTT. It encodes CASSFGKDTQYF.

The V gene is TRBV11-1, the J gene TRBJ2-5; D possibly corresponds to TRBD2 (5 bases). The V end lost 0 bases, the J end lost 3 bases, and 8 bases lay between the germline ends. CDR3 length equals 14 residues. Germline CDR1 reads SGHAT; CDR2 reads FQDESV (reference sequence). This CDR3 is CASSLAGEKETQYF. The CDR3 bases are TGTGCCAGCAGCTTAGCTGGGGAGAAAGAGACCCAGTACTTC.

The chain carries TRBV2 and TRBJ2-7, with unresolved D. This CDR3 spans 15 amino acids. CDR1 SNHLY and CDR2 FYNNEI come from the germline V gene. The germline V and J ends were trimmed by 2 bases and 4 bases, with 15 bases remaining between them. The CDR3 nucleotides are TGTGCCAGCAGTGAATACAGTCCGCCCAGATACGAGCAGTACTTC. This encodes CASSEYSPPRYEQYF.

The chain joins TRBV18 to TRBJ2-1, with 10 bases aligning to TRBD2. This CDR3 spans 15 amino acids. Trimming took 5 bases from V and 6 from J; bases not matched to a gene: 7. The germline V gene has CDR1 KGHSH and CDR2 LQKENI. CDR3 nucleotide sequence: TGTGCCAGCTCAGCGGCGGGACTAGCGATCAATGAGCAGTTCTTC. Translating gives CASSAAGLAINEQFF.

DNA for the CDR3: TGCGCCAGCAGCTTGAAGGGTGATACGCAGTATTTT. Its protein is CASSLKGDTQYF. This chain links TRBV5-1 with TRBJ2-3; no clear D. Germline CDR1 reads SGHRS; CDR2 reads YFSETQ. The V gene lost 1 base and the J gene lost 6 bases, with 6 bases spanning the gap. The CDR3 is 12 residues long.

J is TRBJ2-1 and V is TRBV21-1; the table's TRBD2 call for D was not verified on the DNA. TRBV21-1 counts as a pseudogene. The length of the CDR3 is 16 residues. The CDR3 sequence is CASSKADGGSYNEQFF. DNA of the CDR3: TGTGCCAGCAGCAAAGCGGACGGGGGATCCTACAATGAGCAGTTCTTC.

This sequence joins TRBV7-2 and TRBJ2-7; D not certain. Per the germline V gene, CDR1 is SGHTA and CDR2 is FQGNSA. The CDR3 extends over 13 amino acids. V was clipped by 1 base and J by 2 bases, with 6 bases between them. The chain's CDR3 is CASSLVPAYEQYF. The CDR3 DNA follows: TGTGCCAGCAGCTTAGTTCCGGCCTACGAGCAGTACTTC.

This clone was seen once. The chain recombines TRBV5-4 with TRBJ2-2; 10 positions match TRBD2. The CDR3 runs to 17 residues. J gave up 3 bases and V 3 bases, and 8 bases lay outside the gene matches. Germline V lookup: CDR1 SGHNT, CDR2 YYREEE (reference sequence). This CDR3 reads CASSSDPLAGDTGELFF. The CDR3 bases are TGTGCCAGCAGCTCCGACCCTCTAGCGGGGGACACCGGGGAGCTGTTTTTT.

The CDR3 DNA reads as TGTGCCAGCAGTGAAATGGGGAAGAAAGAGACCCAGTACTTC. It yields the protein CASSEMGKKETQYF. The chain carries TRBV6-1 and TRBJ2-5; D call uncertain. This CDR3 contains 14 residues. Germline lookup yields CDR1 MNHNS and CDR2 SASEGT. V dropped 2 bases and J dropped 3 bases, with 10 bases sitting between them.

The chain carries TRBV7-3 and TRBJ2-3, with a possible D match to TRBD2 (6 bases). V was shortened by 5 bases and J by 0 bases, with 15 bases between the two germline ends. The CDR3 spans 16 residues. Germline V gene lookup returns CDR1 SGHTA and CDR2 FQGTGA. The CDR3 DNA sequence: TGTGCCAGCAGCCTTTTGGCGGGATCTAGCACAGATACGCAGTATTTT. It encodes CASSLLAGSSTDTQYF.

This clone was seen only a few times. The chain joins TRBV30 to TRBJ1-5; D gene uncertain. The CDR3 has 13 residues. Germline-derived CDR1 and CDR2 are GTSNPN and SVGIG (reference sequence). Trimming pared 1 base from V and 6 bases from J, leaving 10 bases between. CDR3 DNA sequence: TGTGCCTGGAGTGAAACGCTCGGTCAGCCCCAGCATTTT. Amino acids: CAWSETLGQPQHF.

V and J are TRBV6-6 and TRBJ2-5; D call uncertain. The J call is doubtful: the DNA matches TRBJ2-7 better. Germline V gene sequence: CDR1 MNHNY, CDR2 SVGAGI (reference sequence). This CDR3 has 12 amino acids. The CDR3 DNA follows: TGTGCCAGCAGTCCCCTGAGTTACGAGCAGTACTTC. Amino acid sequence: CASSPLSYEQYF.

This chain links TRBV30 with TRBJ2-2; D unclear. Germline loops: CDR1 GTSNPN, CDR2 SVGIG (reference sequence). CDR3 length equals 12 residues. Trimming took 7 bases from V and 2 from J, leaving 8 bases between them. DNA for the CDR3: TGTGCCTTTTCCCAAAACACCGGGGAGCTGTTTTTT. Amino acids: CAFSQNTGELFF. Drawing the rest from reference TRBV30 and TRBJ2-2, the complete variable domain is SQTIHQWPATLVQPVGSPLSLECTVEGTSNPNLYWYRQAAGRGLQLLFYSVGIGQISSEVPQNLSASRPQDRQFILSSKKLLLSDSGFYLCAFSQNTGELFFGEGSRLTVL.

V usage is TRBV29-1 and J usage is TRBJ1-6; TRBD1 might be the D (6 bases). Germline V gives CDR1 SQVTM, CDR2 ANQGSEA. V was cut by 5 bases and J by 7 bases, with 18 bases left in between. The length of the CDR3 is 15 residues. The CDR3 reads CSVRAGQSNNSPLHF. For the CDR3, the DNA is TGCAGCGTTCGGGCCGGACAGAGCAACAATTCACCCCTCCACTTT.